A single sample gave rise to the 18 T cell receptor beta chains below, sequenced in a study of T cell responses to AZD1222 COVID-19 vaccine. Sequencing used immunoSEQ multiplex PCR; TCRdb keeps in-frame clones, though not all of them. The table has 150,000 to 200,000 clones, roughly 91% seen once. This specimen was peripheral blood, taken 28 days after the second AZD1222 dose. The source is an adult who received the AZD1222 COVID-19 vaccine.

This rearrangement joins TRBV6-5 to TRBJ1-1; tentative D call: TRBD1 (5 bases). Trimming shortened V by 4 bases and J by 5 bases, and 20 bases separated the two germline ends. Germline-derived CDR1 and CDR2 are MNHEY and SVGAGI. This CDR3 has 16 amino acids. The CDR3 is CASSWITPSGRTEAFF. CDR3 sequence (DNA): TGTGCCAGCAGTTGGATAACTCCTTCGGGGCGGACTGAAGCTTTCTTT.

The CDR3 sequence is CASSSLEGQPQHF. The CDR3 nucleotides read TGTGCCAGCAGCTCGCTTGAAGGGCAGCCCCAGCATTTT. V gene TRBV6-5 combines with J gene TRBJ1-5; no reliable D call. CDR1 is MNHEY and CDR2 is SVGAGI in the germline V gene. V dropped 6 bases and J dropped 7 bases, with 13 bases sitting between them. The CDR3 runs 13 residues.

This clone was detected only a few times. This chain's CDR3 is CASSTARTILYQETQYF. The CDR3 region has the DNA TGTGCCAGCAGCACCGCCCGGACTATCCTGTACCAAGAGACCCAGTACTTC. The chain employs TRBV11-2 and TRBJ2-5; TRBD2 is a possible D gene (6 bases). Germline assignment: CDR1 SGHAT and CDR2 FQNNGV. The V end lost 5 bases, the J end lost 0 bases, and 19 bases lay between the germline ends. The CDR3 loop spans 17 amino acids.

The CDR3 DNA is TGTGCCATCAGTCAGCCACAGGGTTCCGGCACAGATACGCAGTATTTT. Amino acid sequence: CAISQPQGSGTDTQYF. V usage is TRBV10-3 and J usage is TRBJ2-3; tentatively, D is TRBD1 (6 bases). The length of the CDR3 is 16 residues. Germline CDR1 reads ENHRY; CDR2 reads SYGVKD. V lost 5 bases, J lost 1 base, and 16 bases lay in between.

The chain has TRBV10-3 and TRBJ2-3; 8 bases are a match to TRBD1. CDR1 and CDR2 (germline): ENHRY, SYGVKD. V lost 8 bases to trimming and J lost 0 bases; unmatched junction nucleotides: 7. This CDR3 region has 15 residues. In nucleotides, the CDR3 is TGTGCCATCGGCGGGGACAGGTCTAGCACAGATACGCAGTATTTT. Its protein product is CAIGGDRSSTDTQYF.

This clone occurred once. The rearrangement uses TRBV4-3 and TRBJ1-4; D is undetermined. The CDR3 consists of 16 residues. Germline V gene sequence: CDR1 LGHNA, CDR2 YSLEER. The ends were cut back, 4 bases at V and 5 bases at J, with 17 bases in the middle. DNA of the CDR3: TGCGCCAGCAGCCCAAGCCAGCCACCGAGCAATGAAAAACTGTTTTTT. This translates into CASSPSQPPSNEKLFF.

This chain connects TRBV13 to TRBJ2-5; D call uncertain. In germline, CDR1 is PRHDT, CDR2 FYEKMQ (reference sequence). The CDR3 consists of 15 residues. V lost 7 bases, J lost 4 bases, and 19 bases lay in between. CDR3: CASTHPLQRRETQYF. The CDR3 region has the DNA TGTGCCAGCACCCACCCTTTACAACGCCGAGAGACCCAGTACTTC. The whole variable domain, remainder taken from reference TRBV13 and TRBJ2-5, is AAGVIQSPRHLIKEKRETATLKCYPIPRHDTVYWYQQGPGQDPQFLISFYEKMQSDKGSIPDRFSAQQFSDYHSELNMSSLELGDSALYFCASTHPLQRRETQYFGPGTRLLVL.

The V gene is TRBV4-3, the J gene TRBJ1-6; TRBD1 might be the D (5 bases). Germline assignment: CDR1 LGHNA and CDR2 YSLEER. The CDR3 covers 19 residues. With 3 bases removed from V and 2 bases from J, the gap between germline ends came to 20 bases. The chain's CDR3 is CASSQHAGTADPYNSPLHF. The CDR3, as DNA: TGCGCCAGCAGCCAGCACGCCGGGACCGCGGACCCCTATAATTCACCCCTCCACTTT.

The chain uses TRBV12-3 or TRBV12-4 and TRBJ2-3; D not resolved. The CDR3 sequence is 12 residues long. V dropped 1 base and J dropped 6 bases, with 5 bases sitting between them. CDR3 bases: TGTGCCAGCAGTTTAGTATCGGATACGCAGTATTTT. It yields the protein CASSLVSDTQYF.

V usage is TRBV28 and J usage is TRBJ1-1; possible D gene TRBD1, 6 bases. CDR3 length: 15 residues. The V and J ends lost 6 bases and 4 bases respectively, with 18 bases between them. Germline CDR1 is MDHEN and CDR2 is SYDVKM. The CDR3 is CASRDPETGTTEAFF. CDR3 in DNA: TGTGCCAGCAGGGATCCTGAAACAGGGACCACTGAAGCTTTCTTT.

The chain couples TRBV7-3 to TRBJ2-1; TRBD1 is a possible D gene (6 bases). The V end was cut by 4 bases, the J end by 9 bases, with 22 bases between. Germline V gene lookup returns CDR1 SGHTA and CDR2 FQGTGA. The CDR3 is made up of 16 amino acids. Here the CDR3 reads CASSSSGAGLGSEQFF. DNA of the CDR3: TGTGCCAGCAGCTCCTCAGGGGCAGGTTTGGGTAGTGAGCAGTTCTTC.

The chain joins TRBV12-3 or TRBV12-4 to TRBJ2-5, with TRBD1 as a possible D gene (7 bases). The CDR3 consists of 13 residues. Trimming removed 8 bases at V and 2 bases at J, with 12 bases between. CDR3 DNA sequence: TGTGCCAGCCGGGCAGGGGGGCAAGAGACCCAGTACTTC. This gives the protein CASRAGGQETQYF.

V usage is TRBV5-8 and J usage is TRBJ1-3; TRBD1 is a possible D gene (5 bases). Between the trimmed V and J ends, which lost 4 bases and 1 base, there was a span of 15 bases. Per the germline V gene, CDR1 is SGHTS and CDR2 is YDEGEE. This CDR3 spans 16 amino acids. CDR3 in DNA: TGTGCCAGCAGCCCGGGTCCAGGGTTTTCTGGAAACACCATATATTTT. Translating it yields CASSPGPGFSGNTIYF.

The chain is built from TRBV19 and TRBJ2-6; a weak D match, TRBD2 (6 bases). Trimming left V 6 bases short and J 4 bases short, with 10 bases between. The V gene's germline CDR1 is LNHDA and CDR2 SQIVND (reference sequence). The CDR3 has 14 amino acids. The CDR3 sequence is CASSGGAGANVLTF. The CDR3 nucleotides read TGTGCCAGTAGCGGGGGAGCAGGGGCCAACGTCCTGACTTTC.

The V gene is TRBV5-4, the J gene TRBJ2-7; D remains unclear. The ends were cut back, 0 bases at V and 3 bases at J, with 10 bases in the middle. The length of the CDR3 is 14 residues. The germline V gene encodes CDR1 SGHNT and CDR2 YYREEE (reference sequence). DNA for the CDR3: TGTGCCAGCAGCTTGGATAGGACCTACTACGAGCAGTACTTC. It is translated as CASSLDRTYYEQYF.

The J gene is TRBJ1-1, the V gene TRBV7-3; a weak D match, TRBD1 (5 bases). This CDR3 comprises 14 residues. V was clipped by 5 bases and J by 0 bases, with 10 bases between them. The germline CDR1 and CDR2 sequences are SGHTA and FQGTGA. In DNA form, the CDR3 reads TGTGCCAGCAGCCCAGGGTCAGTGAACACTGAAGCTTTCTTT. Its translation: CASSPGSVNTEAFF.

For the CDR3, the DNA is TGTGCCAGCAGTACCGAGGGGGGTCAGCCCCAGCATTTT. This encodes CASSTEGGQPQHF. V is TRBV12-3 or TRBV12-4 and J is TRBJ1-5, with D tentatively TRBD1 (6 bases). The V gene lost 5 bases and the J gene lost 6 bases, with 11 bases spanning the gap. The CDR3 is 13 amino acids.

The V and J genes are TRBV2 and TRBJ1-6; unclear D gene. Germline V gives CDR1 SNHLY, CDR2 FYNNEI. The CDR3 is made up of 14 amino acids. V was shortened by 6 bases and J by 4 bases, with 10 bases between the two germline ends. The CDR3 nucleotides are TGTGCCAGCAGAGATGACGGGTATAATTCACCCCTCCACTTT. This translates into CASRDDGYNSPLHF.